This is a list of T cell receptor beta chains from one sample in a study of regulatory T cells in long-lasting Graves disease. Via MiXCR, TCRdb re-called the multiplex PCR reads, giving one row per CDR3 protein. The repertoire consists of about 540,000 distinct CDR3 sequences, with roughly 13% occurring once and the leading ten covering under 10%. This same sample was also taken into another study, of T cells in Graves' hyperthyroidism and ophthalmopathy.

Sequences were derived from peripheral blood mononuclear cells (PBMCs), sampled at new diagnosis, from a patient treated with antithyroid drugs. The receptors stem from a man between 25 and 39 years old with Graves disease. Both conserved end residues are part of each CDR3. The D gene is left open where the match is weak. Clone size appears in some rows only: once, few, many, or a class for an expanded clone.

TRBD1,TRBJ2-3,TRBV29-1,-,CSVTGFVASGDTQYF,TGCAGCGTGACAGGGTTTGTAGCCTCCGGAGATACGCAGTATTTT
-,TRBJ1-1,TRBV5-1,many,CASSLLAGAEAFF,TGCGCCAGCAGCTTGCTGGCCGGGGCTGAAGCTTTCTTT
TRBD1,TRBJ2-2,TRBV2,many,CASSLTGERSGELFF,TGTGCCAGCAGTTTGACAGGGGAAAGAAGCGGGGAGCTGTTTTTT
-,TRBJ2-3,TRBV7-2,many,CASSLPPEGTSTDTQYF,TGTGCCAGCAGCTTACCCCCAGAGGGAACTAGCACAGATACGCAGTATTTT
-,TRBJ2-3,TRBV5-6,-,CASSPGGRGYTDTQYF,TGTGCCAGCAGCCCTGGGGGGCGGGGGTACACAGATACGCAGTATTTT
-,TRBJ1-2,TRBV29-1,many,CSVEEGALTMGGYTF,TGCAGCGTTGAAGAAGGGGCGCTAACAATGGGTGGCTACACCTTC
TRBD2,TRBJ2-5,TRBV12-3/TRBV12-4,few,CASSFRLAGQETQYF,TGTGCCAGCAGTTTTCGACTAGCGGGGCAAGAGACCCAGTACTTC
TRBD1,TRBJ1-2,TRBV24-1,many,CATRNTGVDGYTF,TGTGCCACCAGAAACACAGGGGTGGACGGCTACACCTTC
TRBD1,TRBJ1-4,TRBV27,many,CASRSGQRAEKLFF,TGTGCCAGCAGGTCGGGACAGCGCGCGGAAAAACTGTTTTTT
-,TRBJ2-7,TRBV11-3,many,CASSPGGGISGEQYF,TGTGCCAGCAGCCCAGGTGGGGGCATCTCCGGCGAGCAGTACTTC
-,TRBJ2-7,TRBV7-6,few,CASSLQGFRSGPYEQYF,TGTGCCAGCAGCTTGCAGGGGTTCCGTTCAGGGCCCTACGAGCAGTACTTC
TRBD2,TRBJ2-3,TRBV24-1,-,CATSSQTLAGGAEDTQYF,TGTGCCACCAGTTCTCAGACATTAGCGGGAGGGGCCGAAGATACGCAGTATTTT
TRBD1,TRBJ2-6,TRBV29-1,-,CSALTGGGSGANVLTF,TGCAGCGCCTTAACAGGGGGCGGCTCTGGGGCCAACGTCCTGACTTTC
-,TRBJ2-1,TRBV6-1,few,CASRRTKSSYNEQFF,TGTGCCAGCAGACGGACTAAGAGCTCCTACAATGAGCAGTTCTTC
-,TRBJ1-4,TRBV19,-,CASEIGAGRNEKLFF,TGTGCCTCCGAAATAGGGGCAGGTCGTAATGAAAAACTGTTTTTT
-,TRBJ2-4,TRBV7-2,many,CASSHRLQKNIQYF,TGTGCCAGCAGCCACCGCCTACAGAAAAACATTCAGTACTTC
-,TRBJ1-5,TRBV20-1,many,CSALGGSNQPQHF,TGCAGCGCCCTAGGAGGGAGCAATCAGCCCCAGCATTTT
-,TRBJ2-5,TRBV7-8,-,CASSTGPRGGSQYF,TGTGCCAGCAGTACAGGTCCGAGGGGGGGGTCCCAGTACTTC
TRBD1,TRBJ1-2,TRBV20-1,once,CSATGTGGGGYTF,TGCAGTGCAACCGGGACAGGGGGCGGTGGCTACACCTTC
-,TRBJ2-1,TRBV11-1,many,CASSFGLDINEQFF,TGTGCCAGCAGCTTCGGGCTAGACATCAATGAGCAGTTCTTC
TRBD1,TRBJ1-6,TRBV5-1,-,CASRPGTGPSPLHF,TGCGCCAGCAGACCCGGGACAGGGCCTTCACCCCTCCACTTT
-,TRBJ2-1,TRBV6-9,-,CASSYSGSNEQFF,TGTGCCAGCAGTTATTCCGGGAGCAATGAGCAGTTCTTC
-,TRBJ1-3,TRBV12-3/TRBV12-4,few,CASSLDYGGSGNTIYF,TGTGCCAGCAGTTTAGATTACGGGGGCTCTGGAAACACCATATATTTT
-,TRBJ2-5,TRBV20-1,many,CSNVETQYF,TGCAGTAACGTGGAGACCCAGTACTTC
TRBD1,TRBJ1-2,TRBV24-1,many,CATRGETGSGGYTF,TGTGCCACCAGGGGAGAGACAGGGAGTGGTGGCTACACCTTC
-,TRBJ2-2,TRBV29-1,few,CSVERQGSNTGELFF,TGCAGCGTTGAGCGCCAGGGGTCCAACACCGGGGAGCTGTTTTTT
-,TRBJ1-1,TRBV27,many,CASSSRTKGVTPAFF,TGTGCCAGCAGTAGTCGCACAAAAGGTGTAACTCCAGCTTTCTTT
TRBD1,TRBJ1-2,TRBV20-1,many,CSASRGDNYGYTF,TGCAGTGCTAGCAGGGGGGATAACTATGGCTACACCTTC
TRBD2,TRBJ2-2,TRBV4-2,few,CASSQAPAGGFSGELFF,TGTGCCAGCAGCCAAGCCCCAGCGGGAGGGTTTTCCGGGGAGCTGTTTTTT
TRBD2,TRBJ2-7,TRBV27,many,CASHRGDLQYF,TGTGCCAGCCATCGGGGGGACTTGCAGTACTTC
TRBD1,TRBJ2-7,TRBV7-2,many,CASSWDRVSSYEQYF,TGTGCCAGCAGCTGGGACAGGGTTAGCTCCTACGAGCAGTACTTC
-,TRBJ1-5,TRBV20-1,few,CSARSSNQPQHF,TGCAGTGCCCGGTCTTCGAATCAGCCCCAGCATTTT
-,TRBJ2-7,TRBV6-1,many,CASSGRTTQGNEQYF,TGTGCCAGCAGTGGACGGACCACTCAAGGCAACGAGCAGTACTTC
-,TRBJ1-1,TRBV5-1,-,CASSYTRMNTEAFF,TGCGCCAGCAGCTACACACGGATGAACACTGAAGCTTTCTTT
TRBD1,TRBJ1-1,TRBV13,many,CASRQRTGVNTEAFF,TGTGCCAGCAGACAACGGACAGGGGTGAACACTGAAGCTTTCTTT
-,TRBJ2-3,TRBV30,many,CACLSPGRTDTQYF,TGTGCCTGTCTGAGCCCAGGGCGCACAGATACGCAGTATTTT
TRBD2,TRBJ2-3,TRBV6-9,-,CASSSRTSGGGDTQYF,TGTGCCAGCAGTTCCAGGACTAGCGGAGGCGGAGATACGCAGTATTTT
TRBD1,TRBJ1-1,TRBV12-3/TRBV12-4,-,CASSSGTGFTEAFF,TGTGCCAGCAGTTCCGGGACAGGGTTTACTGAAGCTTTCTTT
TRBD2,TRBJ2-3,TRBV11-2,many,CASSGGTSGRTDTQYF,TGTGCCAGCAGCGGGGGGACTAGCGGGAGGACAGATACGCAGTATTTT
TRBD2,TRBJ2-5,TRBV4-2,few,CASSQETSGQETQYF,TGTGCCAGCAGCCAAGAAACTAGCGGGCAAGAGACCCAGTACTTC
TRBD2,TRBJ2-5,TRBV28,many,CASSLGTSGRRYF,TGTGCCAGCAGTTTGGGGACTAGCGGGAGAAGGTACTTC
TRBD2,TRBJ2-1,TRBV11-2,many,CASSLLSGGLYNEQFF,TGTGCCAGCAGCTTACTATCGGGGGGTTTGTACAATGAGCAGTTCTTC
TRBD2,TRBJ2-1,TRBV5-1,many,CASSLGTSGSAHEQFF,TGCGCCAGCAGCTTGGGGACTAGCGGGAGTGCCCATGAGCAGTTCTTC
TRBD2,TRBJ2-3,TRBV11-2,few,CASSSGLAGDPSTDTQYF,TGTGCTAGCAGCTCAGGACTAGCGGGAGACCCAAGCACAGATACGCAGTATTTT
TRBD2,TRBJ2-7,TRBV3-1,many,CASSQTTSGYEQYF,TGTGCCAGCAGCCAAACTACTAGCGGGTACGAGCAGTACTTC
TRBD2,TRBJ2-1,TRBV7-9,many,CASSLTSGRGEQFF,TGTGCCAGCAGCTTGACTAGCGGGAGAGGTGAGCAGTTCTTC
-,TRBJ2-3,TRBV5-6,many,CASSLSGVDTQYF,TGTGCCAGCAGCTTGTCGGGAGTGGATACGCAGTATTTT
-,TRBJ2-1,TRBV20-1,many,CSARELYNEQFF,TGCAGTGCTAGAGAGCTGTACAATGAGCAGTTCTTC
TRBD2,TRBJ2-3,TRBV5-1,-,CASSISSGVIDTQYF,TGCGCCAGCAGCATCTCTAGCGGTGTAATAGATACGCAGTATTTT
-,TRBJ1-3,TRBV29-1,-,CSVETGTPSGNTIYF,TGCAGCGTAGAGACAGGCACCCCCTCTGGAAACACCATATATTTT
-,TRBJ2-1,TRBV5-1,few,CASSAGRPAYNEQFF,TGCGCCAGCAGCGCGGGGCGTCCAGCTTACAATGAGCAGTTCTTC
TRBD2,TRBJ2-1,TRBV5-4,-,CASPGTSGRGEQFF,TGTGCCAGCCCCGGGACTAGCGGGAGGGGAGAGCAGTTCTTC
-,TRBJ2-1,TRBV30,few,CAWTQDKERNEQFF,TGTGCCTGGACGCAGGACAAGGAACGGAATGAGCAGTTCTTC
TRBD2,TRBJ2-5,TRBV5-1,once,CASTKRRGLAYQETQYF,TGCGCCAGCACCAAACGCCGGGGACTAGCGTACCAAGAGACCCAGTACTTC
TRBD2,TRBJ2-3,TRBV20-1,many,CSAGGFGTDTQYF,TGCAGTGCGGGAGGGTTTGGCACAGATACGCAGTATTTT
-,TRBJ1-3,TRBV19,few,CASSRGKYSGNTIYF,TGTGCCAGTAGTCGAGGGAAATACTCTGGAAACACCATATATTTT
-,TRBJ1-5,TRBV6-5,many,CASSLGGSQHF,TGTGCCAGCAGTTTGGGGGGTTCCCAGCATTTT
-,TRBJ1-3,TRBV10-3,few,CAISEVGQGNTIYF,TGTGCCATCAGTGAGGTCGGACAGGGAAACACCATATATTTT